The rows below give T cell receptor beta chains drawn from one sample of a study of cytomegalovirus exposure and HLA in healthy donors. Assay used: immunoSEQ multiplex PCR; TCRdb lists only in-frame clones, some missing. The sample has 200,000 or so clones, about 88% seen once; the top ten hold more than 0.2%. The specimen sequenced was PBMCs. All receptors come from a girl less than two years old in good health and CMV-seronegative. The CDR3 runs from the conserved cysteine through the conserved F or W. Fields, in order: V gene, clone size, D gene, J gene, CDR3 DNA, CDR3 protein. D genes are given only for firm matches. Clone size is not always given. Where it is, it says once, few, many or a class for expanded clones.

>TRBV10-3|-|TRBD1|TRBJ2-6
TGTGCCATCAGTGACGACAGGGCTGGGGCCAACGTCCTGACTTTC
CAISDDRAGANVLTF
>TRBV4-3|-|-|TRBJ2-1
TGCGCCAGCAGCCAAGAGGCCAGTACTGAGCAGTTCTTC
CASSQEASTEQFF
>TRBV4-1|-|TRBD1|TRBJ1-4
TGCGCCAGCAGCCAAGATGTATCAGGGGGGAATGAAAAACTGTTTTTT
CASSQDVSGGNEKLFF
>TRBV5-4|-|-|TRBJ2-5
TGTGCCAGCAGCTTGGGAAGCTTGAAAGAGACCCAGTACTTC
CASSLGSLKETQYF
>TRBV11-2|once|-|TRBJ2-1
TGTGCCAGCAGCGCCGGGAGTCCCAACCATGAGCAGTTCTTC
CASSAGSPNHEQFF
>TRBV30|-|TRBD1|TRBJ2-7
TGTGCCTGGAGCATCAACAGGGGCGAGCAGTACTTC
CAWSINRGEQYF
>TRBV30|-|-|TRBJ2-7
TGTGCCTGGAGCGTCTCGGCCTACGAGCAGTACTTC
CAWSVSAYEQYF
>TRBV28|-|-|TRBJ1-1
TGTGCCAGCAGTCCCCACGCCGGGGTTTTACCACTTAGGGCTGAAGCTTTCTTT
CASSPHAGVLPLRAEAFF
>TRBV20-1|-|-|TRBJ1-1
TGCAGTGCCCGAGAGGACACTGAAGCTTTCTTT
CSAREDTEAFF
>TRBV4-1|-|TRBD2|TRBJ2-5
TGCGCCAGCAGCCAAGCGACCTCGCCCGGGACTAGTCACGAGACCCAGTACTTC
CASSQATSPGTSHETQYF
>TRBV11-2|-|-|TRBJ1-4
TGTGCCAGCAGCTTAGTCCCAGGCCGCCTGCTGTTTTTT
CASSLVPGRLLFF
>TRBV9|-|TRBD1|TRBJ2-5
TGTGCCAGCAGCCCATCCCTGAGACAGGGGGCGGGTGAGACCCAGTACTTC
CASSPSLRQGAGETQYF
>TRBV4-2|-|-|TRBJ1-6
TGTGCCAGCAGCCCGTCGACAGGAGCCCTCAATTCACCCCTCCACTTT
CASSPSTGALNSPLHF
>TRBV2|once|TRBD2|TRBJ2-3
TGTGCCAGCAGTCCGCTAGCGGGGACAGATACGCAGTATTTT
CASSPLAGTDTQYF
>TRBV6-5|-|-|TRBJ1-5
TGTGCCAGCAGTCAAAACAGGGGCAATCAGCCCCAGCATTTT
CASSQNRGNQPQHF
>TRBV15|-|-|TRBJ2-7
TGTGCCACCTCCCCAGGGGACTACGAGCAGTACTTC
CATSPGDYEQYF
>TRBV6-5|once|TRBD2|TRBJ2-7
TGTGCCAGCAGCCGGACTAGCGTCTACGAGCAGTACTTC
CASSRTSVYEQYF
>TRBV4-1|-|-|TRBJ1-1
TGCGCCAGCAGCCAAGAGAGACAGACGAACACTGAAGCTTTCTTT
CASSQERQTNTEAFF
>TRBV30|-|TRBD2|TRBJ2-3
TGTGCCTGGAGTGTTGGGGGGGCAGATACGCAGTATTTT
CAWSVGGADTQYF
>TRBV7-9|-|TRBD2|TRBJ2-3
TGTGCCAGCAGCCAACGACTAGCGGGAGGAATGGCAGATACGCAGTATTTT
CASSQRLAGGMADTQYF
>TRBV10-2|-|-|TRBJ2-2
TGCGCCAGCAGCCTAGCCATCAACACCGGGGAGCTGTTTTTT
CASSLAINTGELFF
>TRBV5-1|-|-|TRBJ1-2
TGCGCCAGCAGGGTACTCTCAGGGTTTGGGGACTATGGCTACACCTTC
CASRVLSGFGDYGYTF
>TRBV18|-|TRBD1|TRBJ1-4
TGTGCCAGCTCACCCGGCAGGGGGGCTAATGAAAAACTGTTTTTT
CASSPGRGANEKLFF
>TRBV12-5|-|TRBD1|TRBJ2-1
TGTGCTAGTGGTAGACAGGGCCTAAATGAGCAGTTCTTC
CASGRQGLNEQFF
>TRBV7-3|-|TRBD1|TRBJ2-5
TGTGCCAGCAGCTTGAGAGGGGGCATCCAAGAGACCCAGTACTTC
CASSLRGGIQETQYF
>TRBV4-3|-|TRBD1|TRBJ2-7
TGCGCCAGTGCGCCCGGGACAGGCGCCTACGAGCAGTACTTC
CASAPGTGAYEQYF
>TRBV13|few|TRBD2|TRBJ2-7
TGTGCCAGCAGCCAGAGGACTAGCGGCCCATACTTC
CASSQRTSGPYF
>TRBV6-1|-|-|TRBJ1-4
TGCGCCAGCAGTGAAGATCGACGGGTTAATGAAAAACTGTTTTTT
CASSEDRRVNEKLFF
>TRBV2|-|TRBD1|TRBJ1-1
TGTGCCAGCAGAGAAACAGGGGGGAACACTGAAGCTTTCTTT
CASRETGGNTEAFF
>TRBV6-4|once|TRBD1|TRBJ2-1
TGTGCCAGCAGCAAAGGGACAGGGGGTACATACGAGCAGTTCTTC
CASSKGTGGTYEQFF
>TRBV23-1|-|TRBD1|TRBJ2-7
TGCGCCAGCAGTCCCTGGGGACAGGGGAACTACGAGCAGTACTTC
CASSPWGQGNYEQYF
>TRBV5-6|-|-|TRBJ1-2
TGTGCCAGCAGCTTGTCCGGACAGTCTATCTATGGCTACACCTTC
CASSLSGQSIYGYTF
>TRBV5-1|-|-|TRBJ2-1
TGCGCCAGCAGCCTTTCCGGGACTCGCTCCTACAATGAGCAGTTCTTC
CASSLSGTRSYNEQFF
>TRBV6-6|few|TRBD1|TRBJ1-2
TGTGCCAGCAGTTACTCGTTGACAGGGTATGGCTACACCTTC
CASSYSLTGYGYTF
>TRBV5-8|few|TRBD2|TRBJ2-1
TGTGCCAGCAGTAGTCTAGCGGGAGGGCCTGAGCAGTTCTTC
CASSSLAGGPEQFF
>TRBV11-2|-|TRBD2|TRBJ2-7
TGTGCCAGCAGCTTTGGGACTAGCGTCCCCTACGAGCAGTACTTC
CASSFGTSVPYEQYF
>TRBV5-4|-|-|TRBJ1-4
TGTGCCAGCAGCTTGCTGGACAGCTCAAATGAAAAACTGTTTTTT
CASSLLDSSNEKLFF
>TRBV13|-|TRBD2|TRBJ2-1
TGTGCCAGCAACCTCCTTACGGCTAGCGGGAGCTATGAGCAGTTCTTC
CASNLLTASGSYEQFF
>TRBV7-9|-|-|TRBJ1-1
TGTGCCAGCAGCTTAGCGCAGGGGTCCGTCACTGAAGCTTTCTTT
CASSLAQGSVTEAFF
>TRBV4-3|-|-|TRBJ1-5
TGCGCCAGCAGCCCGGACAGCCTGTATCAGCCCCAGCATTTT
CASSPDSLYQPQHF
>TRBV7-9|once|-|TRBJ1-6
TGTTCCAGCAGAACAGGGAATTCACCCCTCCACTTT
CSSRTGNSPLHF
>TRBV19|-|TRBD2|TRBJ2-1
TGTGCCAGTAGTATAGCTGGGACTAGTAATGAGCAGTTCTTC
CASSIAGTSNEQFF
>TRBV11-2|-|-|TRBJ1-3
TGTGCCAGCAGCTTACAGGGCCGGGGAAACACCATATATTTT
CASSLQGRGNTIYF
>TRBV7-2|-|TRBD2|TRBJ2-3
TGTGCCAGCAGCTTACCGGGGAGGGGTGGCACAGATACGCAGTATTTT
CASSLPGRGGTDTQYF
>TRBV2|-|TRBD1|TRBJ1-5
TGTGCCAGCAGTTTAGGACAGGGGGCAGGGCAGCCCCAACATTTT
CASSLGQGAGQPQHF
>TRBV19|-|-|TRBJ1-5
TGTGCCAGTAGTATGTCTGGGGCGTTAGGGCCCCAGCATTTT
CASSMSGALGPQHF
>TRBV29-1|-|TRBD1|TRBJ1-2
TGCAGCGTTGAGGGGGACAGCCCCGCTAACTATGGCTACACCTTC
CSVEGDSPANYGYTF
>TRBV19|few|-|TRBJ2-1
TGTGCCAGTAGCCAGTACTGGAGCTCCTACAATGAGCAGTTCTTC
CASSQYWSSYNEQFF
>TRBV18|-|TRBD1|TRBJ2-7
TGTGCCAGCTCACCGGAGGGACAGGGATACGAGCAGTACTTC
CASSPEGQGYEQYF
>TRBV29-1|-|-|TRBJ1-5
TGCAGCGTTGCATTTGGCGGGTTCGGACCGAACAATCAGCCCCAGCATTTT
CSVAFGGFGPNNQPQHF
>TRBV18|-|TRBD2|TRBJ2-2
TGTGCCAGCTCACCAAACCTAGCGGGGGTTGTACGAGGGGAGCTGTTTTTT
CASSPNLAGVVRGELFF
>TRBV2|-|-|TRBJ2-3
TGTGCCAGCAGTGGATGGAGTGATACGCAGTATTTT
CASSGWSDTQYF
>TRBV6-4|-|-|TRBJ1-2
TGTGCCAGCAGCGCGAATGGGGGGGGTGTTTATGGCTACACCTTC
CASSANGGGVYGYTF
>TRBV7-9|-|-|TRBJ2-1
TGTGCCAGCAGCTCCGGTGACTCCTACAATGAGCAGTTCTTC
CASSSGDSYNEQFF
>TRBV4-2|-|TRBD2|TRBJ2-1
TGTGCCAGCAGCCAATATGTCTCCCTCGGGGGGTCACTTAACAATGAGCAGTTCTTC
CASSQYVSLGGSLNNEQFF